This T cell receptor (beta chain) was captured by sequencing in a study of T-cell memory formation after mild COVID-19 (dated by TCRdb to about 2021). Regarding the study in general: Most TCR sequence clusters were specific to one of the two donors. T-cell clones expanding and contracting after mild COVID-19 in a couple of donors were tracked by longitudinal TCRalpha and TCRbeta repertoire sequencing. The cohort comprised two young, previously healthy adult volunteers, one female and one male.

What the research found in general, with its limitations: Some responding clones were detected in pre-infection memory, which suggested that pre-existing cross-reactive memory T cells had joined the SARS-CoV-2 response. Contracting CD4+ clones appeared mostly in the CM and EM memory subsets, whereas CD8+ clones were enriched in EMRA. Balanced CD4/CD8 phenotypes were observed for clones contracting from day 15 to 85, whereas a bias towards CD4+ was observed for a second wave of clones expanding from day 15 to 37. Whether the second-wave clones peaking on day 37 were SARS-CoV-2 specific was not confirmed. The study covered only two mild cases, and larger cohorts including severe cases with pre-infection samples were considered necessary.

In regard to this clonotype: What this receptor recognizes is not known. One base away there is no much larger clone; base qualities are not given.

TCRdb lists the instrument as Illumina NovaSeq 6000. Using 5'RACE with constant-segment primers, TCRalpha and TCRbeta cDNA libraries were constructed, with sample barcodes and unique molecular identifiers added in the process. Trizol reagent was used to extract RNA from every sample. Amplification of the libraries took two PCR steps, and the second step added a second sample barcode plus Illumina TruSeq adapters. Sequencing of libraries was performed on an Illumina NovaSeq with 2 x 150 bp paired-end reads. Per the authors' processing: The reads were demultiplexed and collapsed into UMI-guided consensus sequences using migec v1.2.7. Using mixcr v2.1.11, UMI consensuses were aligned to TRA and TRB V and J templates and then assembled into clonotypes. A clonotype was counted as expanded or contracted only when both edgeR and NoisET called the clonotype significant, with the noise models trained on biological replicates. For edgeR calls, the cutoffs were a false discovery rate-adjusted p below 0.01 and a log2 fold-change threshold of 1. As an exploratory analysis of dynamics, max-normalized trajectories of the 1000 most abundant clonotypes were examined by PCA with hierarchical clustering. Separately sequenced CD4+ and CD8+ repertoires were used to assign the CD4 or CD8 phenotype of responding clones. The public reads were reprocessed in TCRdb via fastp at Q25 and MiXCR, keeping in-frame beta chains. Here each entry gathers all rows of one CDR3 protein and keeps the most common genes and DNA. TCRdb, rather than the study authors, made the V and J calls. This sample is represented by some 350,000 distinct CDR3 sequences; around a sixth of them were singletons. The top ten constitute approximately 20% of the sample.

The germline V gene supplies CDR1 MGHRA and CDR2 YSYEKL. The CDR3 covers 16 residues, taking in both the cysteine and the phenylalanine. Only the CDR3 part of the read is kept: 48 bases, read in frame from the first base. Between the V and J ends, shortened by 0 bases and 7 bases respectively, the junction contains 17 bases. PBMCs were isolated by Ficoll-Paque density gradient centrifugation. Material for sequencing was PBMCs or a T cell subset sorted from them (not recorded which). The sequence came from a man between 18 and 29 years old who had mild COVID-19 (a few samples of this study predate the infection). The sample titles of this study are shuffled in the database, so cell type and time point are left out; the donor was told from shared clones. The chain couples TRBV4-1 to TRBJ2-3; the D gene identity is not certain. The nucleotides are TGCGCCAGCAGCCAAGAGCCCGGGCCCCAGTCGAATACGCAGTATTTT. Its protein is CASSQEPGPQSNTQYF.